This T cell receptor (beta chain) was documented in a study of T cell repertoires in cytomegalovirus infection. Overall study: Epitope selection comprised recently identified HLA-C-restricted CMV epitopes and well-studied HLA-B-restricted CMV epitopes. Public TCR beta signatures provided an indication of both CMV infection and a matching HLA type. The study's findings and limits: Accumulated public TCR beta family frequency recognized individuals carrying CMV together with the relevant HLA. HLA-C-restricted TCR beta clonotypes specific for CMV led the ex vivo response.

A few counts support this clonotype. Its antigen is not identified. TCRdb ran MiXCR on the reads and lists one entry per CDR3 protein. The repertoire holds 80,000 or so distinct CDR3 sequences, roughly a quarter seen once, with 50% in the top ten. The specimen comprised CD8+ T cells from cultured PBMCs, sampled from culture after CMV antigen stimulation. The receptor's source is a human donor in good health (CMV status not recorded). Some clones in this sample may be carry-over from other donors' samples.

DNA of the CDR3: TGTGCCAGCAGTTACTCGGAGACAGGGGGAGGAAAACTGTTTTTT. Its protein is CASSYSETGGGKLFF. The chain is built from TRBV6-5 and TRBJ1-4; 9 nucleotides agree with TRBD1. V shed 0 bases, J shed 10 bases, and the junction held 6 bases outside the gene matches. Germline CDR1 MNHEY, CDR2 SVGAGI. The CDR3 spans 15 residues.